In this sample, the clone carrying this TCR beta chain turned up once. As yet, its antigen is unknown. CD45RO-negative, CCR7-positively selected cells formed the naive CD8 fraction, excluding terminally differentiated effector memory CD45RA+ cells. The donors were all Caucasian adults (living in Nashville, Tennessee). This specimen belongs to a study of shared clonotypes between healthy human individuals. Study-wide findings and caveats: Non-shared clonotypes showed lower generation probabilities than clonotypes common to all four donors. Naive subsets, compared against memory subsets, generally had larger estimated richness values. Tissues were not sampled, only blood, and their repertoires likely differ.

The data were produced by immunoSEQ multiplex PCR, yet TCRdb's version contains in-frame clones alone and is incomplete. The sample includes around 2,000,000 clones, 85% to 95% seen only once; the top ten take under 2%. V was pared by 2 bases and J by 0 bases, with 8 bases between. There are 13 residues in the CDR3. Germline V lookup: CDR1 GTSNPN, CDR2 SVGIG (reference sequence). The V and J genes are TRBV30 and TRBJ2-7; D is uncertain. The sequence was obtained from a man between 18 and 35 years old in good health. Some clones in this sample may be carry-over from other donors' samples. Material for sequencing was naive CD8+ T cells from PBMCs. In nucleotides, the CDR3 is TGTGCCTGGAGTCCCCCGTTCTCCTACGAGCAGTACTTC. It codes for CAWSPPFSYEQYF.